The 30 T cell receptor beta chains reported below all come from one sample, sequenced in a study of shared clonotypes between healthy human individuals. Method: immunoSEQ multiplex PCR; TCRdb's copy keeps in-frame clones and lacks some. Of roughly 2.4 million clones listed, 95% are singletons. Sequenced: naive CD4+ T cells sorted from blood. Subset specified: CD45RA+ positively selected. These TCRs come from a man aged 18 to 35 in good health.

The rearrangement uses TRBV5-4 and TRBJ2-7; D is perhaps TRBD2 (5 bases). Germline CDR1 and CDR2: SGHNT and YYREEE (reference sequence). This CDR3 comprises 16 residues. The V and J ends lost 3 bases and 2 bases respectively, with 18 bases between them. The CDR3 DNA follows: TGTGCCAGCAGCTCGAGAACTCAGGCGGGCCCCTACGAGCAGTACTTC. Translating it yields CASSSRTQAGPYEQYF.

Remarks on this clone: The junction shows a germline mismatch at one end, possibly a read error. The chain joins TRBV7-7 to TRBJ1-3; 9 bases agree with TRBD1. Germline V gene data show CDR1 as SSHAT and CDR2 as FNYEAQ (reference sequence). The length of the CDR3 is 16 residues. CDR3 nucleotides: TGTGCTAGCAGCTTCCCCCGGACAGGGGCGGGAAACACCATATATTTT. Its translation: CASSFPRTGAGNTIYF.

CDR3 DNA: TGTGCCTGCGAACAGAAAAACTCTGGAAACACCATATATTTT. This translates into CACEQKNSGNTIYF. The rearrangement uses TRBV2 and TRBJ1-3; no definite D call. The CDR3 contains 14 residues. V lost 11 bases and J lost 0, with 14 bases in between. Germline-derived CDR1 and CDR2 are SNHLY and FYNNEI.

The rearrangement joins TRBV18 to TRBJ2-1, with D possibly called TRBD1 or TRBD2 (5 bases each). Trimming took off 3 bases at V and 5 bases at J, with 14 bases between the two ends. Germline assignment: CDR1 KGHSH and CDR2 LQKENI. This CDR3 is 15 amino acids long. The CDR3: CASSPPGRMDNEQFF. The CDR3 DNA sequence: TGTGCCAGCTCACCTCCGGGACGGATGGACAATGAGCAGTTCTTC.

The chain employs TRBV5-6 and TRBJ1-1, with D possibly TRBD1 on 6 matching bases. The germline V and J ends were trimmed by 4 bases and 4 bases, with 17 bases remaining between them. CDR1 is SGHDT and CDR2 is YYEEEE in the germline V gene. The CDR3 sequence is 15 residues long. CDR3 residues: CASSLQGSVGTEAFF. CDR3 coding DNA: TGTGCCAGCAGCCTCCAGGGGTCGGTGGGCACTGAAGCTTTCTTT.

The genes are TRBV27 and TRBJ1-2; perhaps TRBD1 as D (5 bases). Looked up from germline, CDR1 is MNHEY and CDR2 is SMNVEV (reference sequence). The V gene lost 6 bases and the J gene lost 6 bases, with 11 bases spanning the gap. The CDR3 has 12 amino acids. CDR3 sequence reads: CASRGTWDGYTF. In DNA form, the CDR3 reads TGTGCCAGCAGGGGGACTTGGGATGGCTACACCTTC.

The chain joins TRBV29-1 to TRBJ2-3, with unresolved D. The CDR3 is made up of 13 amino acids. The V gene lost 3 bases and the J gene lost 1 base, with 8 bases spanning the gap. Per germline, CDR1 SQVTM and CDR2 ANQGSEA. The CDR3 reads CSVEVSGTDTQYF. As DNA, the CDR3 is TGCAGCGTTGAGGTTTCCGGCACAGATACGCAGTATTTT.

In its sample, this clone was seen once. This chain connects TRBV6-1 to TRBJ1-6, with D possibly being TRBD1 (5 bases). Trimming shortened V by 4 bases and J by 7 bases, and 14 bases separated the two germline ends. Germline values: CDR1 MNHNS, CDR2 SASEGT. The CDR3 totals 15 residues. The CDR3 nucleotides are TGTGCCAGCAGTGGAGGGTTTCAGGGAAATTCACCCCTCCACTTT. This sequence encodes CASSGGFQGNSPLHF.

The chain links TRBV18 to TRBJ1-2; D is uncertain. This CDR3 contains 14 residues. Trimming stripped 5 bases from V and 10 bases from J, with 20 bases between. Germline assignment: CDR1 KGHSH and CDR2 LQKENI. The CDR3 here is CASSSPSHTDDYTF. The CDR3 DNA reads TGTGCCAGCTCATCCCCTTCACATACGGACGACTACACCTTC.

V is TRBV19 and J is TRBJ2-3; the D is unclear. V was clipped by 11 bases and J by 2 bases, with 8 bases between them. The CDR3 extends over 11 amino acids. CDR1 is LNHDA and CDR2 is SQIVND in the germline V gene (reference sequence). This CDR3 reads CAAGYTDTQYF. The DNA of the CDR3 is TGTGCCGCAGGATACACAGATACGCAGTATTTT.

V usage is TRBV4-2 and J usage is TRBJ1-1, with TRBD1 as a possible D gene (5 bases). CDR1 and CDR2 (germline): LGHNA, YNFKEQ. CDR3 length equals 13 residues. V gave up 4 bases and J gave up 4 bases, with 10 bases separating them. The CDR3 DNA reads as TGTGCCAGCAGCCTGGACGGGACCACTGAAGCTTTCTTT. It encodes CASSLDGTTEAFF.

The chain joins TRBV6-5 to TRBJ1-1, with D uncertain. CDR3 length equals 14 residues. The germline V and J ends were trimmed by 7 bases and 4 bases, with 16 bases remaining between them. Per the germline V gene, CDR1 is MNHEY and CDR2 is SVGAGI. CDR3 coding DNA: TGTGCCAGCACAAGCCCCGGGGTGAGCACTGAAGCTTTCTTT. It codes for CASTSPGVSTEAFF.

This clone was seen just once. The chain employs TRBV11-2 and TRBJ2-3; 9 bases are a match to TRBD2. CDR3 length: 16 residues. Germline V CDR1 and CDR2: SGHAT, FQNNGV. With V trimmed by 1 base and J by 4 bases, 6 bases remained unmatched. CDR3 in DNA: TGTGCCAGCAGCTTAGGGGTAGCGGGGGAGGCAGATACGCAGTATTTT. Translating it yields CASSLGVAGEADTQYF.

This chain connects TRBV19 to TRBJ1-4, with D tentatively TRBD1 (5 bases). The germline CDR1 and CDR2 sequences are LNHDA and SQIVND (reference sequence). The length of the CDR3 is 14 residues. V lost 6 bases and J lost 3, with 11 bases in between. The DNA of the CDR3 is TGTGCCAGTAGGCCAGGGCCGCCTAATGAAAAACTGTTTTTT. Protein sequence: CASRPGPPNEKLFF.

A word on this clone: In the same sample, other DNA sequences code for this CDR3. The V call is TRBV5-1, the J call TRBJ2-5, with D possibly being TRBD1 (6 bases). The germline V gene has CDR1 SGHRS and CDR2 YFSETQ. CDR3 length: 14 amino acids. Deletions cut 0 bases from V and 2 bases from J, with 8 bases between. The DNA of the CDR3 is TGCGCCAGCAGCTTGGCAGGGGCACAAGAGACCCAGTACTTC. Its protein product is CASSLAGAQETQYF.

The chain employs TRBV7-2 and TRBJ2-1; 9 bases are shared with TRBD2. V dropped 4 bases and J dropped 10; count of bases not matched to a gene: 14. CDR3 size: 16 residues. CDR1 and CDR2 from the germline V gene are SGHTA and FQGNSA. CDR3 DNA: TGTGCCAGCAGCTCCCCCCGCGGGAGGGCCGCCCCGGAGCAGTTCTTC. Protein: CASSSPRGRAAPEQFF.

The J gene is TRBJ1-6, the V gene TRBV7-8; no clear D. With 1 base removed from V and 8 bases from J, the gap between germline ends came to 18 bases. Germline values: CDR1 SGHVS, CDR2 FQNEAQ. The CDR3 runs to 17 residues. The CDR3 DNA follows: TGTGCCAGCAGCTTAGGGGTTAGAGGAGGGTCTCATTCACCCCTCCACTTT. Protein product: CASSLGVRGGSHSPLHF.

About this clone: Within the sample, other DNA sequences also encode this same CDR3. CDR3 protein: CASSPSNYGYTF. The DNA of the CDR3 is TGTGCCAGCAGCCCCTCCAACTATGGCTACACCTTC. This chain links TRBV28 with TRBJ1-2; D gene unclear. This CDR3 has 12 amino acids. The V gene's germline CDR1 is MDHEN and CDR2 SYDVKM. V lost 6 bases and J lost 2, with 7 bases in between.

The chain carries TRBV5-1 and TRBJ2-3; TRBD1 matches 7 bases. The V segment lost 2 bases and the J segment 2 bases; nucleotides outside the gene matches: 8. The CDR3 runs 16 residues. Germline CDR1 is SGHRS and CDR2 is YFSETQ. In DNA form, the CDR3 reads TGCGCCAGCAGCTTCAACAGGGGAGAAGACACAGATACGCAGTATTTT. Translating it yields CASSFNRGEDTDTQYF.

CDR3 bases: TGCGCCAGCAGTGAGTCGCGAGCGGTGGTCCCTCGGTCGGCTTTCTTT. Protein sequence: CASSESRAVVPRSAFF. The J gene is TRBJ1-1, the V gene TRBV10-1; D is uncertain. Germline CDR1 and CDR2: WNHNN and SYGVQD (reference sequence). This CDR3 comprises 16 residues. Trimming pared 0 bases from V and 11 bases from J, leaving 22 bases between.

The V gene is TRBV4-3, the J gene TRBJ1-6; D is uncertain. CDR1 is LGHNA, CDR2 YSLEER, per germline. CDR3 length: 16 amino acids. V shed 4 bases and J shed 0 bases, with 10 bases lying between them. As DNA, the CDR3 is TGCGCCAGCAGCCGGTTACAGAGCTCCTATAATTCACCCCTCCACTTT. Amino acids: CASSRLQSSYNSPLHF.

The chain carries TRBV7-9 and TRBJ1-2, with D perhaps matching TRBD1 (6 bases). V lost 1 base to trimming and J lost 4 bases, with 13 bases between them. Germline V gene data show CDR1 as SEHNR and CDR2 as FQNEAQ (reference sequence). There are 15 residues in the CDR3. CDR3 region: CASSLDREFSYGYTF. CDR3 in DNA: TGTGCCAGCAGCTTAGACAGGGAGTTTTCCTATGGCTACACCTTC.

This rearrangement joins TRBV7-9 to TRBJ2-3; 7 nucleotides line up with TRBD2. The CDR3 is 15 residues long. V lost 0 bases and J lost 4; bases outside the gene matches: 4. Germline V gives CDR1 SEHNR, CDR2 FQNEAQ (reference sequence). CDR3 loop: CASSLASGVADTQYF. The DNA of the CDR3 is TGTGCCAGCAGCTTAGCCAGCGGGGTAGCAGATACGCAGTATTTT.

This chain connects TRBV7-2 to TRBJ1-2, with a possible D match to TRBD1 (6 bases). Trimming took 7 bases from V and 0 from J, leaving 18 bases between them. The CDR3 covers 16 residues. CDR1 and CDR2 (germline): SGHTA, FQGNSA. The CDR3 DNA sequence: TGTGCCAGCACCTTGAGCCAGGGGCTGTCTAACTATGGCTACACCTTC. Its translation is CASTLSQGLSNYGYTF.

The chain carries TRBV18 and TRBJ1-6; D remains ambiguous. CDR3 length: 15 amino acids. Germline V gene lookup returns CDR1 KGHSH and CDR2 LQKENI. V was trimmed by 3 bases and J by 5 bases, leaving 11 bases between them. Here the CDR3 DNA reads TGTGCCAGCTCACCGTCGACGATCAATAATTCACCCCTCCACTTT. Its translation is CASSPSTINNSPLHF.

Only a few counts were recorded for this clone. This sample includes further DNA sequences coding for the same CDR3. The chain couples TRBV5-1 to TRBJ1-5; D is ambiguous. CDR1 is SGHRS and CDR2 is YFSETQ in the germline V gene. This CDR3 is 15 amino acids long. V was trimmed by 0 bases and J by 0 bases, leaving 7 bases between them. This CDR3 reads CASSLEGISNQPQHF. DNA of the CDR3: TGCGCCAGCAGCTTGGAGGGAATTAGCAATCAGCCCCAGCATTTT. The full variable domain, with the rest looked up from reference TRBV5-1 and TRBJ1-5, is KAGVTQTPRYLIKTRGQQVTLSCSPISGHRSVSWYQQTPGQGLQFLFEYFSETQRNKGNFPGRFSGRQFSNSRSEMNVSTLELGDSALYLCASSLEGISNQPQHFGDGTRLSIL.

CDR3 bases: TGTGCCAGCAGTTTGTCGTGGGGTTATTCGGCCGGAAAACTGTTTTTT. This encodes CASSLSWGYSAGKLFF. The rearrangement joins TRBV27 to TRBJ1-4; D uncertain. Trimming removed 3 bases from V and 10 bases from J, with 21 bases in between. Germline CDR1 MNHEY, CDR2 SMNVEV (reference sequence). The CDR3 runs 16 residues. Supplemented by reference TRBV27 and TRBJ1-4, the full variable domain reads EAQVTQNPRYLITVTGKKLTVTCSQNMNHEYMSWYRQDPGLGLRQIYYSMNVEVTDKGDVPEGYKVSRKEKRNFPLILESPSPNQTSLYFCASSLSWGYSAGKLFFGSGTQLSVL.

The genes are TRBV11-2 and TRBJ2-6; D gene ambiguous. V lost 4 bases and J lost 9, with 13 bases in between. In germline, CDR1 is SGHAT, CDR2 FQNNGV. The CDR3 totals 14 residues. The CDR3 bases are TGTGCCAGCAGCTCCCTGAGGCATCACAACGTCCTGACTTTC. It is translated as CASSSLRHHNVLTF.

J is TRBJ2-7 and V is TRBV7-2; no reliable D call. With 5 bases removed from V and 0 bases from J, the gap between germline ends came to 5 bases. CDR3 length: 12 residues. Germline CDR1 is SGHTA and CDR2 is FQGNSA. CDR3 sequence (DNA): TGTGCCAGCAGCACGCTCTCCTACGAGCAGTACTTC. It specifies CASSTLSYEQYF.

J is TRBJ2-7 and V is TRBV28, with 7 bases matching TRBD1. This CDR3 is 12 amino acids long. V shed 6 bases, J shed 8 bases, and the junction held 7 bases outside the gene matches. The germline CDR1 and CDR2 sequences are MDHEN and SYDVKM. In DNA, the CDR3 is TGTGCCAGCAGGACAGGGAGCAGCAAGCAGTACTTC. Protein sequence: CASRTGSSKQYF.